Sequencing of this T cell receptor (beta chain) was carried out in a study of T cells in Graves' hyperthyroidism and ophthalmopathy. In regard to this clonotype: Its antigen is unidentified.

RNA transcripts served as the template for amplifying TCR beta CDR3 regions. The TCR CDR3 was amplified in a first-round RT-PCR using the HTBI primer set. TCRdb reprocessed the multiplex PCR reads with MiXCR, giving one entry per CDR3 protein. The data contain 250,000 to 400,000 distinct CDR3 sequences, roughly 13% of them seen just once; the ten biggest clones take up approximately 35%. Germline V gene data show CDR1 as SGHRS and CDR2 as YFSETQ. CDR3 length equals 15 residues. V lost 0 bases to trimming and J lost 1 base, with 8 bases between them. Patients having uncontrolled infection, another autoimmune disease, pregnancy or lactation were not included. The study's findings and limits: In simple terms, a model built on 13 V-J features told ophthalmopathy apart from stable hyperthyroidism. The model predicted ophthalmopathy a median around 6 months before onset. Blood also held most thyroid clonotypes expanded beyond 0.001.

V gene TRBV5-1 combines with J gene TRBJ2-1; D unclear. The receptor comes from a woman between 40 and 55 years old with Graves' ophthalmopathy. Source material: blood. As DNA, the CDR3 is TGCGCCAGCAGCTTGGTAAGAGATTCCTACAATGAGCAGTTCTTC. It yields the protein CASSLVRDSYNEQFF.